What follows are 3 T cell receptor beta chains derived from one specimen sequenced in a study of molecular identifiers for immune sequencing clone quantification. TCRdb independently ran MiXCR on the PCR reads; one entry per CDR3 protein. Of about 640,000 distinct CDR3 sequences listed, about 20% are singletons. Sequencing was done on a sample of naive CD8+ T cells from blood, with Jurkat cell RNA spiked in. Described subset: FACS-sorted CD8+CD4-CCR7+CD45RA+ naive T cells. The receptors come from a human donor in good health. Some libraries in this study had Jurkat cell RNA spiked in.

V is TRBV14 and J is TRBJ2-1; TRBD2 matches at 7 bases. Unmatched junction bases numbered 17, after V lost 8 bases and J lost 4 bases. The length of the CDR3 is 17 residues. The germline V gene encodes CDR1 SGHDN and CDR2 FVKESK. The CDR3 region is CASRLESSRGVYNEQFF. As DNA, the CDR3 is TGTGCCAGCCGCCTGGAAAGTTCCCGGGGGGTATACAATGAGCAGTTCTTC.

The rearrangement links TRBV11-2 to TRBJ1-1; the match to TRBD1 covers 9 bases. The CDR3 runs to 15 residues. V shed 5 bases, J shed 3 bases, and the junction held 7 bases outside the gene matches. Germline V lookup: CDR1 SGHAT, CDR2 FQNNGV. Here the CDR3 DNA reads TGTGCCAGCAGCCCGACTACAGGGGGCGACACTGAAGCTTTCTTT. Amino acids: CASSPTTGGDTEAFF.

This clonotype was recorded many times. The chain combines TRBV7-9 with TRBJ2-7; tentative D call: TRBD2 (6 bases). The CDR3 is 13 residues long. The germline V gene encodes CDR1 SEHNR and CDR2 FQNEAQ (reference sequence). V was shortened by 5 bases and J by 3 bases, with 11 bases between the two germline ends. CDR3 region: CASSPQTSYEQYF. The CDR3 DNA follows: TGTGCCAGCAGCCCCCAGACTAGCTACGAGCAGTACTTC.